This TCR beta chain was identified in a study of cytomegalovirus exposure and HLA in healthy donors. Study-level findings and limits: Cytomegalovirus-associated status was assigned to 150 or so TCR beta chains.

The PCR was carried out with 60 Vbeta primers and 13 Jbeta primers. Method: immunoSEQ multiplex PCR; TCRdb's copy keeps in-frame clones and lacks some. The sample totals 150,000 to 200,000 clones. Details on this clone: The antigen is not known.

V was clipped by 6 bases and J by 2 bases; unmatched bases: 2. CDR1 is SNHLY and CDR2 is FYNNEI in the germline V gene. The length of the CDR3 is 15 residues. Specimen: PBMCs. The J gene is TRBJ2-4, the V gene TRBV2; TRBD1 agrees at 12 bases. This clonotype originated in a woman aged 60 to 75 in good health and CMV-seronegative. The CDR3 sequence: CASRGTGGTKNIQYF. The CDR3 DNA reads as TGTGCCAGCAGAGGGACAGGGGGCACCAAAAACATTCAGTACTTC. The variable domain in full, completed from reference TRBV2 and TRBJ2-4, reads EPEVTQTPSHQVTQMGQEVILRCVPISNHLYFYWYRQILGQKVEFLVSFYNNEISEKSEIFDDQFSVERPDGSNFTLKIRSTKLEDSAMYFCASRGTGGTKNIQYFGAGTRLSVL.